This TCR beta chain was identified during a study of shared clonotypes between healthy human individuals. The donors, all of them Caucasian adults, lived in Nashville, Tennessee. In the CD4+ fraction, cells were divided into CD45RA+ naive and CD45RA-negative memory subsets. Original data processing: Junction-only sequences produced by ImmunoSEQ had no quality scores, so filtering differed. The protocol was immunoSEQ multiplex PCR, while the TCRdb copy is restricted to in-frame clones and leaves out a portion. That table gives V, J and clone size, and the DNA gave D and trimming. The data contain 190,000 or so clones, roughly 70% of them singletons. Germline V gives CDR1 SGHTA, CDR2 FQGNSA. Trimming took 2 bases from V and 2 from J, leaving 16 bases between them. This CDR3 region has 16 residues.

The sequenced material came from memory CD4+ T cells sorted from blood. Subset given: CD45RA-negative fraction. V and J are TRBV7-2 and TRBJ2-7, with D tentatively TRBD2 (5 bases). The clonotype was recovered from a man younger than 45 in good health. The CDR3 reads CASSLRRSGRAYEQYF. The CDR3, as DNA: TGTGCCAGCAGCTTACGAAGAAGCGGTAGAGCCTACGAGCAGTACTTC.